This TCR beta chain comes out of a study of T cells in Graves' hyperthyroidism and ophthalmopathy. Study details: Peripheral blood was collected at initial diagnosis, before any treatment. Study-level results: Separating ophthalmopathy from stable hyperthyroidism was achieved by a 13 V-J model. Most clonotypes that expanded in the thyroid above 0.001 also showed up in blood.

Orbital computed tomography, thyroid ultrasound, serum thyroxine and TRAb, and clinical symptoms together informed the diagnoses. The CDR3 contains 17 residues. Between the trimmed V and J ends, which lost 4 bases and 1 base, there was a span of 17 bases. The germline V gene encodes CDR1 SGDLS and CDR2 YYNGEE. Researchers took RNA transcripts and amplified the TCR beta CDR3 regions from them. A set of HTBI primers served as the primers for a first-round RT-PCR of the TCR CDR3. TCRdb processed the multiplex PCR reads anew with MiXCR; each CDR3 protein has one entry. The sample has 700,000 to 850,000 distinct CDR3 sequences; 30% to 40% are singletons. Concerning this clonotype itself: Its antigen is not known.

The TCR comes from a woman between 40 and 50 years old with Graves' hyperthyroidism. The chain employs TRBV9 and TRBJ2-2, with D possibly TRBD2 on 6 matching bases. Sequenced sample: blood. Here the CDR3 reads CASSLWTGLKNTGELFF. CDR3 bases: TGTGCCAGCAGCCTGTGGACGGGACTTAAGAACACCGGGGAGCTGTTTTTT.